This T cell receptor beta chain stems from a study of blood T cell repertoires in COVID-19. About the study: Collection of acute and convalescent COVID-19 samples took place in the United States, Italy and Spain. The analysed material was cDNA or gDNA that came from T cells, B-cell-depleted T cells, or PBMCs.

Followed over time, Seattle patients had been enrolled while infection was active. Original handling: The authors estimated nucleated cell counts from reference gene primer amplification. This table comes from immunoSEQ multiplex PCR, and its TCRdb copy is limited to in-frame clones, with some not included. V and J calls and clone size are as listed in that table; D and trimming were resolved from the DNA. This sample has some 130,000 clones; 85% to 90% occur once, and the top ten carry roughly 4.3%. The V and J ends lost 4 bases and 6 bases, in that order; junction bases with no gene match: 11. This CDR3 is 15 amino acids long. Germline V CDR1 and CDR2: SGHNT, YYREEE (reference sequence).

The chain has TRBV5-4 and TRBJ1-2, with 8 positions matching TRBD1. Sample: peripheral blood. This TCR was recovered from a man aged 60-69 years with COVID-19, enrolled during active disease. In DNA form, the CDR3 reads TGTGCCAGCAGCCCCTACCAACAGGGGGAGGATGGCTACACCTTC. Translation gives CASSPYQQGEDGYTF.